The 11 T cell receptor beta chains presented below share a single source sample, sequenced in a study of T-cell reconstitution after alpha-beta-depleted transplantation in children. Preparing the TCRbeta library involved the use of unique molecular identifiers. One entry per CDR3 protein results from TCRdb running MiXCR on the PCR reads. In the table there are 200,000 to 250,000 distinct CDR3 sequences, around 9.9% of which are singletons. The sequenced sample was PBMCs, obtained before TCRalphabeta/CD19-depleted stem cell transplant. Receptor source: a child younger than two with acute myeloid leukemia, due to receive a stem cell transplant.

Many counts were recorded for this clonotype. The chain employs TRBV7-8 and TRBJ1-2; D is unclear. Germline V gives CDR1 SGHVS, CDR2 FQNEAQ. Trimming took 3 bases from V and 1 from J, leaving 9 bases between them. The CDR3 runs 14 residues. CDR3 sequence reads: CASSFRRNNYGYTF. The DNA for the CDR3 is TGTGCCAGCAGCTTCCGCAGGAATAACTATGGCTACACCTTC.

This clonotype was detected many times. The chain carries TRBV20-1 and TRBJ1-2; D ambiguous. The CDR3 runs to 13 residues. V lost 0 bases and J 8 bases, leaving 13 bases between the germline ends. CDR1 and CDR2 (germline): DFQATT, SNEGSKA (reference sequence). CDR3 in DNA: TGCAGTGCTAGAGATCCCCGAGGGTTCGGCTACACCTTC. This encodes CSARDPRGFGYTF.

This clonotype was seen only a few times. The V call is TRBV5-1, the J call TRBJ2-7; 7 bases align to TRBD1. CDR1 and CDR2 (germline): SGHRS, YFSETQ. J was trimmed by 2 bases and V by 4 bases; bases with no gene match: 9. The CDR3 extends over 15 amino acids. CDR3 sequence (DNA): TGCGCCAGCAGCCTAACAGGGGCCACGACCTACGAGCAGTACTTC. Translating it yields CASSLTGATTYEQYF.

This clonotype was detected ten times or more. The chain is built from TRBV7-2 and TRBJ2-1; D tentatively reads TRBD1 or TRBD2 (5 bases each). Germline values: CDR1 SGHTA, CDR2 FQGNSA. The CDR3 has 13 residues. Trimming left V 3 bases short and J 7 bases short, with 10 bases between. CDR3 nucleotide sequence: TGTGCCAGCAGCTTTCTGAGGGGTAATGAGCAGTTCTTC. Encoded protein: CASSFLRGNEQFF.

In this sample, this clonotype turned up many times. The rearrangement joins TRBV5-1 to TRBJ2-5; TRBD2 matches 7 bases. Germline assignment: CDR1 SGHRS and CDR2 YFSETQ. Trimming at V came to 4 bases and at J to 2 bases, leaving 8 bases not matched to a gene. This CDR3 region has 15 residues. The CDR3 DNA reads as TGCGCCAGCAGCGAAACCACTAGCGAACAAGAGACCCAGTACTTC. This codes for CASSETTSEQETQYF.

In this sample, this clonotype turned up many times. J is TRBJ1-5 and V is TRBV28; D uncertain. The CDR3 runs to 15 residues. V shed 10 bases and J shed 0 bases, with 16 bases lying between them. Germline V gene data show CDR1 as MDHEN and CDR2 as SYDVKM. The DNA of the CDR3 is TGTGCCACAGAAGGGTCCGCCTATAGCAATCAGCCCCAGCATTTT. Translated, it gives CATEGSAYSNQPQHF.

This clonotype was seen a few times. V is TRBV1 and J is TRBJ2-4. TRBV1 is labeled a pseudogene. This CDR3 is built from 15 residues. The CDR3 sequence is CTSSQGTRAKNIQYF. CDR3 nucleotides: TGCACCAGCAGCCAAGGCACGCGAGCCAAAAACATTCAGTACTTC.

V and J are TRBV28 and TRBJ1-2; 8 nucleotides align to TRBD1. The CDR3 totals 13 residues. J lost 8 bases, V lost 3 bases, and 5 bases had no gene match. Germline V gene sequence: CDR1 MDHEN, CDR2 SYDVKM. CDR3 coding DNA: TGTGCCAGCAGTTTTGACAGGGGCTCAGGCTACACCTTC. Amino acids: CASSFDRGSGYTF.

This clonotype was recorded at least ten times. The CDR3 DNA follows: TGCAGTGCTAGGGGCAGAGGAACCTACGAGCAGTACTTC. Translation: CSARGRGTYEQYF. This chain connects TRBV20-1 to TRBJ2-7; D unresolved. Germline V gene lookup returns CDR1 DFQATT and CDR2 SNEGSKA (reference sequence). The CDR3 is 13 residues long. Between the trimmed V and J ends, which lost 3 bases and 2 bases, there was a span of 11 bases.

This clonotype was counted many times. The CDR3 DNA reads TGCAGCGTTTTTTCCGGGACAGGGTACGAGCAGTACTTC. Translated, it gives CSVFSGTGYEQYF. The chain is built from TRBV29-1 and TRBJ2-7, with 9 bases matching TRBD1. This CDR3 region has 13 residues. The germline V gene has CDR1 SQVTM and CDR2 ANQGSEA. J gave up 4 bases and V 5 bases, and 6 bases lay outside the gene matches.

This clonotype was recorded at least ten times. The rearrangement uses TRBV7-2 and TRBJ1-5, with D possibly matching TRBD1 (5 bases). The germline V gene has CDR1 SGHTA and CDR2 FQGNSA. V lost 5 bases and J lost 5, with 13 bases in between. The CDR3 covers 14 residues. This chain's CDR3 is CASSRPGSDQPQHF. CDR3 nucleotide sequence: TGTGCCAGCAGCCGGCCAGGGTCAGATCAGCCCCAGCATTTT.